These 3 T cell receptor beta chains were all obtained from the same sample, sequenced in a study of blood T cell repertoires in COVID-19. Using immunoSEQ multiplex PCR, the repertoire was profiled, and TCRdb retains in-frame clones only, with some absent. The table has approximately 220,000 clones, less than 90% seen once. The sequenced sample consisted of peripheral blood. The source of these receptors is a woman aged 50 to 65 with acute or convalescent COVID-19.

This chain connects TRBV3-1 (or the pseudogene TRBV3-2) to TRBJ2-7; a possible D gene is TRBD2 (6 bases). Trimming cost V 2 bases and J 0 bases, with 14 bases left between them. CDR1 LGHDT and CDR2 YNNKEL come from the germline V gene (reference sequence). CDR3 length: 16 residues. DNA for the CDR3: TGTGCCAGCAGCCAACTGACGGGAGCGGCCTCCTACGAGCAGTACTTC. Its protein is CASSQLTGAASYEQYF.

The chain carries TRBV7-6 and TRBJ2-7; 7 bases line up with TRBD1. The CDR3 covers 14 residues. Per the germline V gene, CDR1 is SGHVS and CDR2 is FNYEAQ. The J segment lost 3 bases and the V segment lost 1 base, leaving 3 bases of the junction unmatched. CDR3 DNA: TGTGCCAGCAGCTTAGAGTCAGGGGGCTACGAGCAGTACTTC. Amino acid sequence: CASSLESGGYEQYF.

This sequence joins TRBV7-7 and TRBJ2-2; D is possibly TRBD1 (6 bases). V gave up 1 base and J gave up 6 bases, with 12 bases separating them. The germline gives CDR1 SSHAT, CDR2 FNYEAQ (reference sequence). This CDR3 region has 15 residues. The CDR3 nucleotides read TGTGCCAGCAGCTTAGGGAACAGGGAATCCGGGGAGCTGTTTTTT. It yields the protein CASSLGNRESGELFF.